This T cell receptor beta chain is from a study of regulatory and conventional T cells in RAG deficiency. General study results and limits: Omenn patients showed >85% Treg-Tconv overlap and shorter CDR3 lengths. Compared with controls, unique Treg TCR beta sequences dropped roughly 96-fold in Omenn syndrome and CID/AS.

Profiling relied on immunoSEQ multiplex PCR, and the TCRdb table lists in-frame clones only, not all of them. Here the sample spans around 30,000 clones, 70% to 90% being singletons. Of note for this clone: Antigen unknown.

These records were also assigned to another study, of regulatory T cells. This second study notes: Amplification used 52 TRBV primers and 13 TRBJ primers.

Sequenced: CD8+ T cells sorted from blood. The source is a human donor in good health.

CDR3 nucleotide sequence: TGTGCCAGCAGTGGAGAACCGGGACAGAAGTTCTTC. It encodes CASSGEPGQKFF. This chain uses TRBV2 with TRBJ2-1; TRBD1 aligns across 7 bases. The germline CDR1 and CDR2 sequences are SNHLY and FYNNEI. This CDR3 is 12 amino acids long. V shed 4 bases and J 14 bases; nucleotides not matched to a gene: 8.